A selection of T cell receptor beta chains follows, all from one sample in a study of cytomegalovirus exposure and HLA in healthy donors. TCRdb keeps only in-frame clones here, not all; method: immunoSEQ multiplex PCR. This table holds over 50,000 clones, approximately 80% found once. Specimen: PBMCs. Receptor source: a female donor in good health and CMV-seronegative. CDR3s include the opening cysteine and the closing phenylalanine or tryptophan. D genes are given only for firm matches. Clone size is stated in some rows and not others, as once, few, many or a class when expanded.

few | TRBJ2-7 | TRBD2 | TRBV5-5 | CASSPRLLAGESEQYF | TGTGCCAGCAGCCCCCGACTACTAGCGGGGGAGAGCGAGCAGTACTTC
few | TRBJ2-2 | TRBD1 | TRBV4-2 | CASSQELQGVGTGELFF | TGTGCCAGCAGCCAAGAATTACAGGGGGTTGGCACCGGGGAGCTGTTTTTT
- | TRBJ2-7 | TRBD1 | TRBV27 | CASSTTGVSYEQYF | TGTGCCAGCAGTACGACAGGGGTATCCTACGAGCAGTACTTC
- | TRBJ1-1 | - | TRBV20-1 | CSAELNTEAFF | TGCAGTGCTGAGCTTAACACTGAAGCTTTCTTT
- | TRBJ2-7 | - | TRBV28 | CASSPRGQTYEQYF | TGTGCCAGCAGTCCGCGGGGCCAGACCTACGAGCAGTACTTC
once | TRBJ2-7 | - | TRBV28 | CASSHPRSYEQYF | TGTGCCAGCAGCCACCCGAGGTCCTACGAGCAGTACTTC
once | TRBJ1-6 | TRBD1 | TRBV28 | CASSLDYRGDSPLHF | TGTGCCAGCAGTTTGGACTACAGGGGTGATTCACCCCTCCACTTT
- | TRBJ2-7 | - | TRBV5-1 | CASSEVGQSAYEQYF | TGCGCCAGCAGCGAGGTGGGTCAGTCAGCCTACGAGCAGTACTTC
- | TRBJ2-1 | - | TRBV2 | CASRPFRDTEQFF | TGTGCCAGCAGACCCTTCCGGGACACCGAGCAGTTCTTC
- | TRBJ1-4 | TRBD1 | TRBV10-3 | CAISRDRDEKLFF | TGTGCCATCAGCCGGGACAGGGATGAAAAACTGTTTTTT
- | TRBJ2-3 | TRBD2 | TRBV15 | CATSRPKTSGTTDTQYF | TGTGCCACCAGCCGACCGAAGACTAGCGGAACCACAGATACGCAGTATTTT
- | TRBJ1-4 | - | TRBV9 | CASSAGLSNEKLFF | TGTGCCAGCAGCGCGGGTCTTTCCAATGAAAAACTGTTTTTT
few | TRBJ1-1 | - | TRBV5-1 | CASSLAGIGREAFF | TGCGCCAGCAGCTTGGCCGGGATCGGGCGTGAAGCTTTCTTT
few | TRBJ1-6 | - | TRBV28 | CASSSPGQLELGSPLHF | TGTGCCAGCAGCTCCCCGGGACAACTAGAATTGGGTTCACCCCTCCACTTT
- | TRBJ2-4 | TRBD1 | TRBV5-5 | CASSNQQGRLAKNIQYF | TGTGCCAGCAGCAACCAACAGGGGAGACTAGCCAAAAACATTCAGTACTTC
few | TRBJ2-2 | TRBD2 | TRBV2 | CASTSGRVSPGELFF | TGTGCCAGCACGAGCGGGAGGGTCTCGCCCGGGGAGCTGTTTTTT
- | TRBJ1-6 | TRBD1 | TRBV11-2 | CASRLRDRRNSPLHF | TGTGCCAGCCGATTGCGGGACAGGCGGAATTCACCCCTCCACTTT
- | TRBJ2-3 | TRBD2 | TRBV7-8 | CASSLGAGGPTDTQYF | TGTGCCAGCAGCTTAGGAGCGGGGGGGCCCACAGATACGCAGTATTTT
- | TRBJ2-2 | TRBD1 | TRBV5-1 | CASFGTVNTGELFF | TGCGCCAGCTTCGGGACAGTTAACACCGGGGAGCTGTTTTTT
- | TRBJ1-4 | - | TRBV11-2 | CASSSGDSTNEKLFF | TGTGCCAGCAGCTCGGGGGACTCAACTAATGAAAAACTGTTTTTT
few | TRBJ1-3 | - | TRBV5-1 | CASSLGSVSGNTIYF | TGCGCCAGCAGCTTGGGGTCGGTCTCTGGAAACACCATATATTTT
once | TRBJ1-2 | - | TRBV27 | CASSLGAVGSGYTF | TGTGCCAGCAGTTTGGGAGCAGTTGGTTCGGGCTACACCTTC
once | TRBJ1-1 | - | TRBV7-9 | CASSLETTLTEAFF | TGTGCCAGCAGCTTAGAGACAACGCTCACTGAAGCTTTCTTT
- | TRBJ2-7 | - | TRBV7-9 | CASSAGGLRGYEQYF | TGTGCCAGCAGTGCCGGAGGACTGCGGGGCTACGAGCAGTACTTC
once | TRBJ1-4 | - | TRBV19 | CASSTTGATNEKLFF | TGTGCCAGTAGTACGACAGGAGCAACTAATGAAAAACTGTTTTTT
- | TRBJ1-6 | - | TRBV5-5 | CASSFVHDSAGSPLHF | TGTGCCAGCAGCTTTGTCCATGACAGTGCAGGTTCACCCCTCCACTTT
once | TRBJ1-3 | TRBD1 | TRBV7-2 | CASSLDRAKNTIYF | TGTGCCAGCAGCCTTGACAGGGCCAAGAACACCATATATTTT
- | TRBJ1-6 | TRBD1 | TRBV7-3 | CASSAKGLTGGAVNSPLHF | TGTGCCAGCAGCGCCAAGGGCCTGACAGGGGGCGCAGTTAATTCACCCCTCCACTTT
- | TRBJ2-7 | - | TRBV5-1 | CASSLGRGWGVVDEQYF | TGCGCCAGCAGCCTTGGTCGTGGGTGGGGGGTGGTCGACGAGCAGTACTTC
- | TRBJ1-1 | TRBD1 | TRBV7-2 | CASSSAGRTGYTEAFF | TGTGCCAGCAGCTCAGCCGGTAGGACAGGTTACACTGAAGCTTTCTTT
- | TRBJ2-5 | TRBD2 | TRBV15 | CATSHSLANQETQYF | TGTGCCACCAGCCATTCACTAGCGAACCAAGAGACCCAGTACTTC
- | TRBJ2-7 | - | TRBV10-3 | CAIGAGGYEQYF | TGTGCCATCGGGGCAGGGGGGTACGAGCAGTACTTC
- | TRBJ2-7 | - | TRBV7-8 | CASIGVSSEQYF | TGTGCCAGCATCGGGGTTTCGAGCGAGCAGTACTTC
- | TRBJ2-7 | TRBD1 | TRBV9 | CASSPRGQGFNEQYF | TGTGCCAGCAGCCCGAGGGGACAGGGGTTTAACGAGCAGTACTTC
- | TRBJ1-2 | - | TRBV19 | CASSSVPSRLGYGYTF | TGTGCTAGTAGCTCGGTCCCCTCTCGGCTAGGATATGGCTACACCTTC
- | TRBJ2-3 | TRBD2 | TRBV6-1 | CASSPSSGQTDTQYF | TGTGCCAGCAGCCCTTCTAGCGGCCAAACAGATACGCAGTATTTT
- | TRBJ1-2 | - | TRBV21-1 | CASSKPILAANYGYTF | TGTGCCAGCAGCAAACCGATTTTAGCCGCTAACTATGGCTACACCTTC
few | TRBJ1-1 | - | TRBV7-9 | CASSSTALGTEAFF | TGTGCCAGCAGCTCCACAGCTCTGGGCACTGAAGCTTTCTTT
- | TRBJ1-1 | - | TRBV6-6 | CASRGGGPDTEAFF | TGTGCCAGCCGTGGGGGGGGGCCGGACACTGAAGCTTTCTTT
- | TRBJ2-1 | - | TRBV19 | CASSIGGTLRGGNEQFF | TGTGCCAGTAGTATAGGGGGGACACTCCGAGGTGGGAATGAGCAGTTCTTC
once | TRBJ1-6 | - | TRBV2 | CASSLGLEASPLHF | TGTGCCAGCAGTCTCGGTCTAGAAGCTTCCCCCCTCCACTTT
- | TRBJ1-2 | - | TRBV30 | CAWSPLTGSYGYTF | TGTGCCTGGAGTCCCCTTACTGGTAGCTATGGCTACACCTTC
- | TRBJ2-5 | TRBD2 | TRBV9 | CASSAGYSTGGQETQYF | TGTGCCAGCAGCGCCGGGTACTCTACGGGGGGACAAGAGACCCAGTACTTC
- | TRBJ2-3 | TRBD2 | TRBV9 | CASSVVSAGGTDTQYF | TGTGCCAGCAGCGTAGTTTCTGCGGGGGGCACAGATACGCAGTATTTT
- | TRBJ2-1 | TRBD1 | TRBV7-2 | CASSLDRASNEQFF | TGTGCCAGCAGCTTGGACAGGGCCAGCAATGAGCAGTTCTTC
- | TRBJ1-1 | - | TRBV4-1 | CASSQEAGGYTEAFF | TGCGCCAGCAGCCAAGAGGCAGGAGGGTACACTGAAGCTTTCTTT